These 10 T cell receptor beta chains originate from one sample sequenced in a study of blood T cell repertoires in COVID-19. Only in-frame clones appear in the TCRdb table, and some are missing; sequencing was by immunoSEQ multiplex PCR. The sample has approximately 210,000 clones; 65% to 85% are singletons. The material sequenced was peripheral blood. These receptors came from a woman in her 50s with acute or convalescent COVID-19.

The chain is built from TRBV4-1 and TRBJ2-5, with TRBD1 as a possible D gene (6 bases). The CDR3 length is 17 residues. CDR1 is MGHRA, CDR2 YSYEKL, per germline. Trimming shortened V by 1 base and J by 0 bases, and 15 bases separated the two germline ends. DNA of the CDR3: TGCGCCAGCAGCCAAGTTCGGGCAGGGGTGTACCAAGAGACCCAGTACTTC. It yields the protein CASSQVRAGVYQETQYF.

This clone appeared a few times. The rearrangement links TRBV11-2 to TRBJ1-1; no reliable D call. The V and J ends lost 1 base and 6 bases respectively, with 6 bases between them. The CDR3 runs to 12 residues. The germline V gene encodes CDR1 SGHAT and CDR2 FQNNGV. The CDR3 loop reads CASSLVGAEAFF. CDR3 nucleotides: TGTGCCAGCAGCTTAGTGGGCGCTGAAGCTTTCTTT.

The chain has TRBV10-3 and TRBJ1-1; 7 bases are a match to TRBD1. The CDR3 spans 14 residues. V shed 4 bases and J 4 bases; nucleotides not matched to a gene: 6. Per the germline V gene, CDR1 is ENHRY and CDR2 is SYGVKD. The CDR3 DNA reads TGTGCCATCAGTGCTGAGGGGGCTAGCACTGAAGCTTTCTTT. Residues: CAISAEGASTEAFF.

CDR3 loop: CASSQDGGQRNGYTF. CDR3 DNA sequence: TGTGCCAGCAGCCAAGATGGGGGACAACGGAATGGCTACACCTTC. The chain uses TRBV4-2 and TRBJ1-2; a possible D gene is TRBD1 (6 bases). CDR3 length equals 15 residues. V was trimmed by 0 bases and J by 6 bases, leaving 14 bases between them. CDR1 LGHNA and CDR2 YNFKEQ come from the germline V gene.

The rearrangement uses TRBV10-3 and TRBJ1-5; 7 bases line up with TRBD1. This CDR3 contains 13 residues. J lost 1 base, V lost 8 bases, and 2 bases had no gene match. Germline V gene sequence: CDR1 ENHRY, CDR2 SYGVKD. The CDR3 DNA is TGTGCCATCGCAGGGGGGAGCAATCAGCCCCAGCATTTT. This encodes CAIAGGSNQPQHF.

The genes are TRBV4-1 and TRBJ1-6; no reliable D call. The CDR3 loop spans 16 amino acids. V shed 2 bases and J shed 1 base, with 9 bases lying between them. Per germline, CDR1 MGHRA and CDR2 YSYEKL. The CDR3 sequence: CASSQPVESYNSPLHF. CDR3 DNA: TGCGCCAGCAGCCAACCGGTCGAATCCTATAATTCACCCCTCCACTTT.

The genes are TRBV6-6 and TRBJ1-5; D possibly corresponds to TRBD1 (5 bases). Per germline, CDR1 MNHNY and CDR2 SVGAGI (reference sequence). CDR3 length equals 16 residues. Trimming stripped 0 bases from V and 0 bases from J, with 9 bases between. The CDR3 DNA follows: TGTGCCAGCAGTTACTCGACAGCTTATAGCAATCAGCCCCAGCATTTT. Translating it yields CASSYSTAYSNQPQHF.

There are a few counts of this clone. The chain employs TRBV7-2 and TRBJ1-2; D remains ambiguous. The CDR3 length is 13 residues. CDR1 and CDR2 from the germline V gene are SGHTA and FQGNSA. V was cut by 2 bases and J by 4 bases, with 8 bases left in between. The CDR3 region has the DNA TGTGCCAGCAGCTTAAGCGTCAGCTATGGCTACACCTTC. Its protein product is CASSLSVSYGYTF.

A few counts support this clone. This chain links TRBV6-5 with TRBJ2-7; 8 bases match TRBD1. J was trimmed by 4 bases and V by 7 bases; bases with no gene match: 9. This CDR3 is built from 14 residues. Germline V lookup: CDR1 MNHEY, CDR2 SVGAGI. The CDR3 loop reads CASTQGAGPYEQYF. The CDR3 DNA reads TGTGCCAGCACCCAGGGGGCGGGACCTTACGAGCAGTACTTC.

This chain uses TRBV5-6 with TRBJ2-1; 9 bases fit TRBD2. Germline values: CDR1 SGHDT, CDR2 YYEEEE. The V gene end was trimmed by 4 bases and the J gene end by 10 bases; junction bases not matched to a gene: 6. The length of the CDR3 is 13 residues. CDR3 sequence: CASSPGLAYEQFF. In DNA, the CDR3 is TGTGCCAGCAGCCCGGGACTAGCATACGAGCAGTTCTTC. Full variable domain (missing parts from reference TRBV5-6 and TRBJ2-1): DAGVTQSPTHLIKTRGQQVTLRCSPKSGHDTVSWYQQALGQGPQFIFQYYEEEERQRGNFPDRFSGHQFPNYSSELNVNALLLGDSALYLCASSPGLAYEQFFGPGTRLTVL.